This entry lists 7 T cell receptor beta chains sequenced from one sample in a study of blood T cells in healthy people across ages. The use of a sample-barcoded 5' primer and a J-beta primer mix characterized a second PCR of 7 to 11 cycles. One entry per CDR3 protein results from TCRdb running MiXCR on the 5' RACE reads. The data contain about 580,000 distinct CDR3 sequences, about 45% of them singletons. The specimen was blood. Receptors originate from an elderly man in good health.

V gene TRBV28 combines with J gene TRBJ2-4; 11 nucleotides match TRBD1. J was trimmed by 0 bases and V by 6 bases; bases with no gene match: 1. In germline, CDR1 is MDHEN, CDR2 SYDVKM. The CDR3 is 15 residues long. The CDR3 DNA reads TGTGCCAGCAGGGGGACAGGGGGAGCCAAAAACATTCAGTACTTC. Residues: CASRGTGGAKNIQYF.

This chain uses TRBV25-1 with TRBJ2-1; 8 bases line up with TRBD1. CDR3 length: 16 residues. The V and J ends lost 5 bases and 5 bases, in that order; junction bases with no gene match: 11. Germline-derived CDR1 and CDR2 are MGHDK and SYGVNS. The CDR3 DNA is TGTGCCAGCAGTCCGATCTCAGGGGGCAAGAACAATGAGCAGTTCTTC. Its translation is CASSPISGGKNNEQFF.

About this clonotype: With a much larger clone just one base away, this may be a read error. This sequence joins TRBV29-1 and TRBJ2-5; D could derive from TRBD1 or TRBD2 (5 bases each). There are 14 residues in the CDR3. The V end was cut by 4 bases, the J end by 1 base, with 13 bases between. Germline V gene lookup returns CDR1 SQVTM and CDR2 ANQGSEA. CDR3 protein: CSVGGRRIQETQYF. DNA for the CDR3: TGCAGCGTTGGGGGACGCCGAATCCAAGAGACCCAGTACTTC.

In its sample, this clonotype was seen a few times. The rearrangement uses TRBV12-3 or TRBV12-4 and TRBJ1-5; TRBD1 agrees at 7 bases. This CDR3 comprises 17 residues. Trimming removed 6 bases from V and 3 bases from J; junction bases left unmatched: 14. CDR3 sequence: CASRGTDFIATNQPQHF. The CDR3 region has the DNA TGTGCCAGCAGGGGGACAGATTTCATCGCTACCAATCAGCCCCAGCATTTT.

This clonotype was observed many times. The J gene is TRBJ2-1, the V gene TRBV5-1, with D perhaps matching TRBD1 (6 bases). Trimming cost V 0 bases and J 0 bases, with 7 bases left between them. This CDR3 is 15 amino acids long. Germline lookup yields CDR1 SGHRS and CDR2 YFSETQ. The CDR3, as DNA: TGCGCCAGCAGCTTGGGGACAGCCTCCTACAATGAGCAGTTCTTC. This sequence encodes CASSLGTASYNEQFF.

This clonotype was seen a few times. The genes are TRBV4-1 and TRBJ2-5, with 7 nucleotides matching TRBD1. V was clipped by 2 bases and J by 0 bases; unmatched bases: 6. The germline V gene has CDR1 MGHRA and CDR2 YSYEKL. The length of the CDR3 is 16 residues. CDR3 coding DNA: TGCGCCAGCAGCCAATCGACAGGGAGAAACCAAGAGACCCAGTACTTC. As protein: CASSQSTGRNQETQYF.

This clonotype was counted a single time. The V call is TRBV6-1, the J call TRBJ1-4; no clear D. CDR1 is MNHNS, CDR2 SASEGT, per germline. This CDR3 has 14 amino acids. Trimming stripped 2 bases from V and 7 bases from J, with 11 bases between. The DNA of the CDR3 is TGTGCCAGCAGTGAAAGGTCGATCCCTGAAAAACTGTTTTTT. Amino acids: CASSERSIPEKLFF.